The 26 T cell receptor beta chains given below trace back to one sample, sequenced in a study of blood T cell repertoires in COVID-19. Sequenced by immunoSEQ multiplex PCR; TCRdb stores in-frame clones only, minus some. The sample has about 140,000 clones, over 75% seen once; the top ten hold roughly 1.5%. Sequencing was carried out using peripheral blood. These receptors were taken from a human donor in a cohort sampled during active COVID-19.

The V and J genes are TRBV19 and TRBJ2-5; D is uncertain. The CDR3 is 12 amino acids. V was clipped by 4 bases and J by 5 bases, with 8 bases between them. CDR1 is LNHDA, CDR2 SQIVND, per germline (reference sequence). The DNA for the CDR3 is TGTGCCAGTAGTACGTTTGAGGAGACCCAGTACTTC. It yields the protein CASSTFEETQYF.

This clone was picked up one time. The rearrangement links TRBV6-6 to TRBJ1-5, with D perhaps TRBD1 (5 bases). The CDR3 runs to 16 residues. V lost 2 bases to trimming and J lost 2 bases, with 13 bases between them. The V gene's germline CDR1 is MNHNY and CDR2 SVGAGI (reference sequence). The CDR3 loop reads CASSYGSPRGNQPQHF. The CDR3 region has the DNA TGTGCCAGCAGTTACGGATCTCCCAGGGGCAATCAGCCCCAGCATTTT.

The chain uses TRBV11-3 and TRBJ2-7, with 9 bases identical to TRBD1. Looked up from germline, CDR1 is SGHNT and CDR2 is YENEEA. V gave up 5 bases and J gave up 5 bases; unmatched junction bases: 10. The CDR3 has 15 residues. CDR3 in DNA: TGTGCCAGCAGCCCCTCTCCGGGACAGGGACACGAGCAGTACTTC. Its translation: CASSPSPGQGHEQYF.

This sequence joins TRBV4-2 and TRBJ2-3, with no clear D. This CDR3 is 18 amino acids long. Trimming pared 0 bases from V and 0 bases from J, leaving 16 bases between. The germline gives CDR1 LGHNA, CDR2 YNFKEQ. The CDR3 DNA is TGTGCCAGCAGCCAAGATACGGGTCTCTCTTCTAGCACAGATACGCAGTATTTT. Its protein is CASSQDTGLSSSTDTQYF.

V usage is TRBV2 and J usage is TRBJ2-1; 8 bases map to TRBD2. The germline gives CDR1 SNHLY, CDR2 FYNNEI. V shed 1 base and J 8 bases; nucleotides not matched to a gene: 7. CDR3 length equals 15 residues. The CDR3 spells CASSEEAGASDEQFF. The CDR3 DNA reads as TGTGCCAGCAGTGAAGAAGCGGGAGCCTCCGATGAGCAGTTCTTC.

The V and J genes are TRBV29-1 and TRBJ2-1, with a possible D match to TRBD2 (6 bases). In germline, CDR1 is SQVTM, CDR2 ANQGSEA. Trimming took off 4 bases at V and 9 bases at J, with 13 bases between the two ends. The CDR3 is 12 amino acids. The CDR3 protein is CSVVGGWVEQFF. The CDR3 DNA reads as TGCAGCGTTGTGGGGGGATGGGTTGAGCAGTTCTTC.

V is TRBV6-6 and J is TRBJ1-3, with D perhaps TRBD1 (5 bases). CDR1 is MNHNY and CDR2 is SVGAGI in the germline V gene (reference sequence). The length of the CDR3 is 12 residues. The V gene lost 8 bases and the J gene lost 4 bases, with 9 bases spanning the gap. The CDR3: CASGAEGNTIYF. CDR3 DNA: TGTGCCAGCGGGGCGGAGGGAAACACCATATATTTT.

This sequence joins TRBV20-1 and TRBJ2-7; D ambiguous. The CDR3 has 11 residues. The V and J ends lost 5 bases and 1 base respectively, with 6 bases between them. Germline values: CDR1 DFQATT, CDR2 SNEGSKA (reference sequence). CDR3 sequence reads: CSARQSYEQYF. Here the CDR3 DNA reads TGCAGTGCTCGCCAGTCCTACGAGCAGTACTTC.

The genes are TRBV28 and TRBJ1-3; maybe TRBD1 (5 bases). CDR1 is MDHEN and CDR2 is SYDVKM in the germline V gene. The CDR3 has 14 residues. Trimming shortened V by 11 bases and J by 7 bases, and 21 bases separated the two germline ends. Written as DNA, the CDR3 is TGTGCCTCTGGGGGGGATTTAACGGGCAACACCATATATTTT. Protein product: CASGGDLTGNTIYF.

The rearrangement uses TRBV6-4 and TRBJ1-2; perhaps TRBD1 as D (6 bases). V was pared by 6 bases and J by 1 base, with 15 bases between. This CDR3 comprises 15 residues. CDR1 and CDR2 from the germline V gene are MRHNA and SNTAGT. The DNA for the CDR3 is TGTGCCAGCAGCCCACAGGGCTGGGGTAACTATGGCTACACCTTC. Translation gives CASSPQGWGNYGYTF.

This clone turned up a few times. J is TRBJ2-1 and V is TRBV7-3; tentative D call: TRBD2 (6 bases). The length of the CDR3 is 14 residues. V lost 7 bases, J lost 8 bases, and 18 bases lay in between. In germline, CDR1 is SGHTA, CDR2 FQGTGA. The CDR3 here is CASTIWEAEDEQFF. CDR3 DNA: TGTGCCAGCACTATATGGGAGGCGGAGGATGAGCAGTTCTTC. The variable domain in full, completed from reference TRBV7-3 and TRBJ2-1, reads GAGVSQTPSNKVTEKGKYVELRCDPISGHTALYWYRQSLGQGPEFLIYFQGTGAADDSGLPNDRFFAVRPEGSVSTLKIQRTERGDSAVYLCASTIWEAEDEQFFGPGTRLTVL.

The chain uses TRBV2 and TRBJ2-7; D call uncertain. CDR1 and CDR2 (germline): SNHLY, FYNNEI. V was shortened by 1 base and J by 0 bases, with 7 bases between the two germline ends. This CDR3 has 14 amino acids. Written as DNA, the CDR3 is TGTGCCAGCAGTGAAGGTCTCTTCTCCTACGAGCAGTACTTC. Translated: CASSEGLFSYEQYF.

The chain couples TRBV7-6 to TRBJ2-7; D possibly corresponds to TRBD2 (5 bases). CDR1 is SGHVS and CDR2 is FNYEAQ in the germline V gene. V lost 1 base, J lost 6 bases, and 16 bases lay in between. This CDR3 region has 15 residues. CDR3 in DNA: TGTGCCAGCAGCTTAGTTCAGACTACTACTACCGAGCAGTACTTC. Residues: CASSLVQTTTTEQYF.

The V call is TRBV5-4, the J call TRBJ1-1; the match to TRBD1 covers 9 bases. V lost 1 base, J lost 5 bases, and 3 bases stayed unmatched. Germline V gives CDR1 SGHNT, CDR2 YYREEE (reference sequence). The CDR3 covers 14 residues. Written as DNA, the CDR3 is TGTGCCAGCAGCTTGATCGACAGGGGGACTGAAGCTTTCTTT. It yields the protein CASSLIDRGTEAFF.

This clone was recorded once. DNA of the CDR3: TGTGCCAGCAGCCGCGACAGGGCTGGGGAGCTGTTTTTT. Translated: CASSRDRAGELFF. V usage is TRBV14 and J usage is TRBJ2-2; TRBD1 matches at 7 bases. The length of the CDR3 is 13 residues. Germline trimming cut 4 bases from V and 8 bases from J; bases unmatched to any gene: 4. CDR1 is SGHDN, CDR2 FVKESK, per germline.

This sequence joins TRBV13 and TRBJ2-5; 7 bases are a match to TRBD1. This CDR3 is 15 amino acids long. Germline lookup yields CDR1 PRHDT and CDR2 FYEKMQ (reference sequence). The V segment lost 5 bases and the J segment 1 base; nucleotides outside the gene matches: 7. The CDR3: CASSKPQGRQETQYF. In DNA form, the CDR3 reads TGTGCCAGCAGCAAGCCACAGGGGCGCCAAGAGACCCAGTACTTC.

The rearrangement joins TRBV28 to TRBJ2-1; D is ambiguous. V lost 5 bases and J 5 bases, leaving 10 bases between the germline ends. Germline assignment: CDR1 MDHEN and CDR2 SYDVKM. This CDR3 is built from 13 residues. CDR3 protein: CASSLGRDNEQFF. DNA of the CDR3: TGTGCCAGCAGTCTAGGCCGGGACAATGAGCAGTTCTTC.

This chain links TRBV18 with TRBJ2-3; 7 bases map to TRBD1. The CDR3 sequence is 14 residues long. V shed 3 bases, J shed 5 bases, and the junction held 5 bases outside the gene matches. Germline V gene sequence: CDR1 KGHSH, CDR2 LQKENI. CDR3 region: CASSPQGVIDTQYF. The CDR3 DNA sequence: TGTGCCAGCTCACCCCAGGGGGTCATAGATACGCAGTATTTT.

The chain couples TRBV13 to TRBJ2-1; 11 bases agree with TRBD2. V trimming: 3 bases; J trimming: 7 bases; junction bases outside the gene matches: 8. The CDR3 covers 16 residues. Looked up from germline, CDR1 is PRHDT and CDR2 is FYEKMQ (reference sequence). Here the CDR3 reads CASSFATSGRRNEQFF. Here the CDR3 DNA reads TGTGCCAGCAGCTTCGCCACTAGCGGGAGAAGGAATGAGCAGTTCTTC.

The chain has TRBV7-2 and TRBJ1-2; 7 bases map to TRBD1. The CDR3 length is 16 residues. Germline V lookup: CDR1 SGHTA, CDR2 FQGNSA. V was pared by 2 bases and J by 2 bases, with 8 bases of the junction left unmatched. This CDR3 reads CASSLSDRAINYGYTF. The CDR3 bases are TGTGCCAGCAGCTTAAGCGACAGGGCCATAAACTATGGCTACACCTTC.

Remarks on this clone: The germline gene is not matched at one end of the junction; a read error may be the cause. The genes are TRBV7-7 and TRBJ2-5; 10 bases line up with TRBD1. The CDR3 sequence is 15 residues long. Germline CDR1 is SSHAT and CDR2 is FNYEAQ (reference sequence). Here the CDR3 reads CASSLDRDRGETQYF. As DNA, the CDR3 is TGTGCTAGCAGCTTAGATCGGGACAGGGGAGAGACCCAGTACTTC.

The gene calls are TRBV6-2 or TRBV6-3 and TRBJ2-5; 9 bases agree with TRBD1. Per the germline V gene, CDR1 is MNHEY and CDR2 is SVGEGT. CDR3 length: 15 residues. The ends lost 2 bases at V and 3 bases at J; junction bases unmatched: 4. The CDR3 DNA sequence: TGTGCCAGCAGTTACACCGGGACAGGGAAAGAGACCCAGTACTTC. It is translated as CASSYTGTGKETQYF.

A few counts support this clone. The gene calls are TRBV19 and TRBJ2-7, with TRBD1 identical over 10 bases. Trimming took 4 bases from V and 6 from J; bases not matched to a gene: 3. Per the germline V gene, CDR1 is LNHDA and CDR2 is SQIVND (reference sequence). This CDR3 has 13 residues. The CDR3 protein is CASSTGTGVEQYF. The DNA for the CDR3 is TGTGCCAGTAGTACCGGGACAGGGGTCGAGCAGTACTTC.

The chain employs TRBV9 and TRBJ2-1, with 10 bases identical to TRBD2. Per the germline V gene, CDR1 is SGDLS and CDR2 is YYNGEE. This CDR3 region has 15 residues. The V and J ends lost 4 bases and 4 bases, in that order; junction bases with no gene match: 5. DNA for the CDR3: TGTGCCAGCAGCTCCCTAGCGGGAGCTTACAATGAGCAGTTCTTC. This gives the protein CASSSLAGAYNEQFF.

This chain connects TRBV10-2 to TRBJ1-1, with 8 bases aligning to TRBD1. There are 14 residues in the CDR3. V shed 6 bases, J shed 5 bases, and the junction held 8 bases outside the gene matches. Germline CDR1 reads WSHSY; CDR2 reads SAAADI. The CDR3 DNA reads as TGCGCCAGCAGGGGGAGCGGGACAGGAACTGAAGCTTTCTTT. The encoded protein is CASRGSGTGTEAFF.

The chain has TRBV2 and TRBJ1-2, with a tentative D call TRBD1 (6 bases). The CDR3 contains 14 residues. Germline assignment: CDR1 SNHLY and CDR2 FYNNEI. The germline V and J ends were trimmed by 4 bases and 5 bases, with 14 bases remaining between them. This CDR3 is CASSGSRGPYGYTF. The CDR3 DNA reads as TGTGCCAGCAGTGGCTCCAGGGGACCGTATGGCTACACCTTC.